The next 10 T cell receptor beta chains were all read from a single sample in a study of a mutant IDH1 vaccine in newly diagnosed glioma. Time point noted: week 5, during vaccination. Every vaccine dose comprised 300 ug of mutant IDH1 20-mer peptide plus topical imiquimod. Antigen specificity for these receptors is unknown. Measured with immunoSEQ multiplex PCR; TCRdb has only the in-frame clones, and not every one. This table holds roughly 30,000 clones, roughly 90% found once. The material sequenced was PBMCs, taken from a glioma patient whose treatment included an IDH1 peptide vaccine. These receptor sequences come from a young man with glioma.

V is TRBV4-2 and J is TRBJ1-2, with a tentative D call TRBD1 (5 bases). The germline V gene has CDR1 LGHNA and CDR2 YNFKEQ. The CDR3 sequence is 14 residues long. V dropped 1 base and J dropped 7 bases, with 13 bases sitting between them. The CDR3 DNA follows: TGTGCCAGCAGCCAAGGCAGGGAGGTGGGTGGCTACACCTTC. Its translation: CASSQGREVGGYTF.

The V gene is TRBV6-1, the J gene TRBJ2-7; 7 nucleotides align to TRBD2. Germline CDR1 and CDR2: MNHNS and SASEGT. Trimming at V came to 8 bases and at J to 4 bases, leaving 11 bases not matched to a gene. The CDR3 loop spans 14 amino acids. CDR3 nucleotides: TGTGCCAGCGGGGTGGGTAGCGGGTTTTACGAGCAGTACTTC. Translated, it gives CASGVGSGFYEQYF.

CDR3 nucleotides: TGTGCCAGCAGTGAGAACCCCTTGACAGATACGCAGTATTTT. This codes for CASSENPLTDTQYF. The rearrangement links TRBV6-1 to TRBJ2-3, with unresolved D. V dropped 3 bases and J dropped 3 bases, with 10 bases sitting between them. CDR3 length: 14 residues. The germline V gene encodes CDR1 MNHNS and CDR2 SASEGT.

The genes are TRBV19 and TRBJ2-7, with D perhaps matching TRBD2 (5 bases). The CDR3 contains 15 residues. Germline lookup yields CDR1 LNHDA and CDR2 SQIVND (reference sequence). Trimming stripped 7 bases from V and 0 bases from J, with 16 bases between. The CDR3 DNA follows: TGTGCCAGTACCCTGGGAGTGGGCAACTCCTACGAGCAGTACTTC. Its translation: CASTLGVGNSYEQYF.

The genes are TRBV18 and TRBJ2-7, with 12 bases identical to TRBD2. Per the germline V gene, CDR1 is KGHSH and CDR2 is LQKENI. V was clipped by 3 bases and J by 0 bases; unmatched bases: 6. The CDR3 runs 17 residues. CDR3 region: CASSPASGGGSSYEQYF. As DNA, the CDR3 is TGTGCCAGCTCACCGGCTAGCGGGGGGGGGAGCTCCTACGAGCAGTACTTC.

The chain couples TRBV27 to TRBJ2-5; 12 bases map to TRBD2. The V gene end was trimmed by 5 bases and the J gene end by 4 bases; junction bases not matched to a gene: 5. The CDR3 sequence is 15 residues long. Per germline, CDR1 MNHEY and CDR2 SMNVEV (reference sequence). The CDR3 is CASSPRLAGAETQYF. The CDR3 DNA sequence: TGTGCCAGCAGTCCCCGACTAGCGGGAGCAGAGACCCAGTACTTC.

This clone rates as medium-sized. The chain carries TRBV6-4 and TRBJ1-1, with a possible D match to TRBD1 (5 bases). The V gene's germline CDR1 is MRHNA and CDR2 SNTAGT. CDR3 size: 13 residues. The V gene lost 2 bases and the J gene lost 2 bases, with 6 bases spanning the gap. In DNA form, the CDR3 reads TGTGCCAGCAGTGACCGGGACAACACTGAAGCTTTCTTT. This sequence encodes CASSDRDNTEAFF.

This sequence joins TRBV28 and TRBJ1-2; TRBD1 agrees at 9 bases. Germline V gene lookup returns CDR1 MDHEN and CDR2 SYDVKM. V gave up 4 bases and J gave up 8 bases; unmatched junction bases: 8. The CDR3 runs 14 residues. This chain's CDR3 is CASSSRTGAGGYTF. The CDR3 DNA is TGTGCCAGCAGTTCCCGGACAGGGGCAGGGGGCTACACCTTC.

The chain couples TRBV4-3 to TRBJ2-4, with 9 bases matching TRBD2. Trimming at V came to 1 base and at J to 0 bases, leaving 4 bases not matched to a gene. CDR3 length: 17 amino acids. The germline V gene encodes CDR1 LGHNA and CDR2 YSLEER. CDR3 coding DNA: TGCGCCAGCAGCCAAGTTTATAGCGGGAGAGCCAAAAACATTCAGTACTTC. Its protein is CASSQVYSGRAKNIQYF.

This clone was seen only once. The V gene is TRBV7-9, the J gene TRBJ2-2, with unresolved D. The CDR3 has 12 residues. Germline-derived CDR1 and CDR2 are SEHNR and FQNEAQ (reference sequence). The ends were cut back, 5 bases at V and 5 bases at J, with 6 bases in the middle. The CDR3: CASSTTTGELFF. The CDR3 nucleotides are TGTGCCAGCAGCACCACAACCGGGGAGCTGTTTTTT.